This T cell receptor beta chain derives from a study of T-cell memory formation after mild COVID-19. Between the trimmed V and J ends, which lost 5 bases and 3 bases, there was a span of 17 bases. The germline V gene has CDR1 ENHRY and CDR2 SYGVKD. This CDR3 spans 15 amino acids. TCRdb recomputed calls from the 5' RACE reads with MiXCR, one row per CDR3 protein. The data contain under 250,000 distinct CDR3 sequences, about 10% of them singletons. This clonotype turned up a few times. The V call is TRBV10-3, the J call TRBJ2-7, with D perhaps TRBD2 (5 bases). The sequenced sample was PBMCs or a T cell subset sorted from them (not recorded which). This sequence originates from a young man who had mild COVID-19 (a few samples of this study predate the infection). Cell type and time point are not known. The CDR3 region is CAISPGESAIYEQYV. CDR3 nucleotide sequence: TGTGCCATCAGTCCCGGGGAATCGGCGATCTACGAGCAGTACGTC.